This TCR beta chain was profiled in a study of radiation and T cells in renal cell carcinoma. Time point: baseline pretreatment blood. The treatment was: 15 Gy SBRT to primary tumor, nephrectomy 4 weeks later. The germline V gene has CDR1 WNHNN and CDR2 SYGVQD (reference sequence). The CDR3 length is 16 residues. V was clipped by 6 bases and J by 0 bases, with 15 bases between them. The data were produced by immunoSEQ multiplex PCR, yet TCRdb's version contains in-frame clones alone and is incomplete. The table lists roughly 130,000 clones, roughly 88% of them singletons. The sequence came from a woman aged 50 to 65 with renal cell carcinoma. Sequences were derived from blood, sampled from a patient whose treatment included radiotherapy and nephrectomy. This rearrangement joins TRBV10-1 to TRBJ1-3; no definite D call. The DNA of the CDR3 is TGCGCCAGCAGCCTCCCTGGGTGGAGCTCTGGAAACACCATATATTTT. It is translated as CASSLPGWSSGNTIYF.